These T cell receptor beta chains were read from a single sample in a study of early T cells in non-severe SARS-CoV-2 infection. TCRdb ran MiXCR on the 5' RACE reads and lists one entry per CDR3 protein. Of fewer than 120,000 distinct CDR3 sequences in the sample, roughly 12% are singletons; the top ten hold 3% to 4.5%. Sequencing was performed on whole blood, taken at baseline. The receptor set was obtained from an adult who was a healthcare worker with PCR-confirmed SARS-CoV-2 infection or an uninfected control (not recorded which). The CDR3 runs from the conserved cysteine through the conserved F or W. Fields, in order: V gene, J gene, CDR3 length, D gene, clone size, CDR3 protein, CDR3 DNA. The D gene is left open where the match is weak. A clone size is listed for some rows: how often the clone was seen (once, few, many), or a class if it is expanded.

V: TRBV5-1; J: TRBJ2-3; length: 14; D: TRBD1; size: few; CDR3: CASSLDGQGAAQYF; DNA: TGCGCCAGCAGCTTGGATGGACAGGGGGCAGCGCAGTATTTT
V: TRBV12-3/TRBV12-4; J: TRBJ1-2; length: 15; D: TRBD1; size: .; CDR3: CASSYRDRANYGYTF; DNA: TGTGCCAGCAGCTATCGGGACAGGGCTAACTATGGCTACACCTTC
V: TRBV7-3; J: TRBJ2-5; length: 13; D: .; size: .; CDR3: CASSARAQETQYF; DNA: TGTGCCAGCAGCGCCAGGGCTCAAGAGACCCAGTACTTC
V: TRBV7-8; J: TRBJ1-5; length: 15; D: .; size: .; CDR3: CASSPDGQLGMPQHF; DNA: TGTGCCAGCAGCCCAGATGGACAGCTGGGGATGCCCCAGCATTTT
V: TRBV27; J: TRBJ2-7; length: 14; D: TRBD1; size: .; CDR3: CASSLRTGPYEQYF; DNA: TGTGCCAGCAGTTTAAGGACAGGGCCCTACGAGCAGTACTTC
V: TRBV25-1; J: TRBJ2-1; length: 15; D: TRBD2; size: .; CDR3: CASSAAGTSGLEQFF; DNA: TGTGCCAGCAGTGCGGCAGGGACTAGCGGTTTAGAGCAGTTCTTC
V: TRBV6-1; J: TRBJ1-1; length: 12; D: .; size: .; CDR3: CASSEEGTKAFF; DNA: TGTGCCAGCAGTGAAGAGGGGACGAAAGCTTTCTTT
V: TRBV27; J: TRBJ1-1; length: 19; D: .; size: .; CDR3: CASTSTVYKDPTMNTEAFF; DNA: TGTGCCAGCACCTCGACGGTCTACAAGGACCCTACCATGAACACTGAAGCTTTCTTT
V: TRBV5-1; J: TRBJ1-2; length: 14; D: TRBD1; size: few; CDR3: CASSTPDRGLGYTF; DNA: TGCGCCAGCAGCACTCCGGACAGGGGGCTTGGCTACACCTTC
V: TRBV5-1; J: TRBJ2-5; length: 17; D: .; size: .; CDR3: CASSLSLAGDIQETQYF; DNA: TGCGCCAGCAGCTTATCACTAGCCGGAGACATCCAAGAGACCCAGTACTTC
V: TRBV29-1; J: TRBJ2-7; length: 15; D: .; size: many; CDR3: CSVDARRDSSYEQYF; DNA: TGCAGCGTCGACGCCCGGCGGGACAGCTCCTACGAGCAGTACTTC
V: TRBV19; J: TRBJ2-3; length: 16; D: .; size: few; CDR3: CASSIGGTIGTDTQYF; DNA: TGTGCCAGTAGTATCGGCGGGACAATCGGCACAGATACGCAGTATTTT
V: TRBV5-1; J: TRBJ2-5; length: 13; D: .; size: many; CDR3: CASSNGYQETQYF; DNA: TGCGCCAGCAGCAACGGTTACCAAGAGACCCAGTACTTC
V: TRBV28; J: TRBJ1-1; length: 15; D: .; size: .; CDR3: CASSFFSGLGTEAFF; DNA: TGTGCCAGCAGTTTCTTCTCCGGGCTGGGCACTGAAGCTTTCTTT
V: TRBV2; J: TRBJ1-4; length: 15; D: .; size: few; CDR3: CASRAQTGRNEKLFF; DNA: TGTGCCAGCAGAGCCCAGACAGGCCGTAATGAAAAACTGTTTTTT
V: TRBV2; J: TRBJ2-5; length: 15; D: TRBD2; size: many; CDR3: CASRNSGASGISQYF; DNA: TGTGCCAGCAGAAACTCTGGGGCTAGCGGGATATCCCAGTACTTC
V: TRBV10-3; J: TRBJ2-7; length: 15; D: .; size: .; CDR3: CAISVTDRSSYEQYF; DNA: TGTGCCATCAGTGTTACCGACAGGAGCTCCTACGAGCAGTACTTC
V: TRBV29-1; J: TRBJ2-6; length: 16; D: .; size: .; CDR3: CSATGTQSSGANVLTF; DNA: TGCAGCGCCACCGGGACACAGAGCTCTGGGGCCAACGTCCTGACTTTC
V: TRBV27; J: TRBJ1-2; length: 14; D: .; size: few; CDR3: CASSEDSREDGYTF; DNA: TGTGCCAGCAGTGAGGACAGCAGGGAAGATGGCTACACCTTC
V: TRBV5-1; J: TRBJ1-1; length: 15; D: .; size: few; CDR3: CASSLESSLNTEAFF; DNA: TGCGCCAGCAGCTTGGAATCGTCATTGAACACTGAAGCTTTCTTT
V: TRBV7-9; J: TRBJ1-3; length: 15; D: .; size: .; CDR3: CASSRAGGNGNTIYF; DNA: TGTGCCAGCAGCCGCGCGGGGGGGAATGGAAACACCATATATTTT